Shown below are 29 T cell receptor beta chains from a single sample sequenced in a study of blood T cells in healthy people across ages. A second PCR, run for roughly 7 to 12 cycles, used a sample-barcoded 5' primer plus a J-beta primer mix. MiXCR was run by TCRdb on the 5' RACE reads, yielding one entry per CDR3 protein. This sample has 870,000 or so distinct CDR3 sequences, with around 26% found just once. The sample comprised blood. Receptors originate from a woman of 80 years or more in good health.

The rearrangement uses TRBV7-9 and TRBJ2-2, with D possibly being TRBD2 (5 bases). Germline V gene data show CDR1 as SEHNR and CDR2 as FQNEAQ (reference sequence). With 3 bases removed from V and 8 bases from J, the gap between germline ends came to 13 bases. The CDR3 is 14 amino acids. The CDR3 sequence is CASSFPQRRGELFF. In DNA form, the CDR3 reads TGTGCCAGCAGCTTCCCCCAGCGGAGAGGGGAGCTGTTTTTT.

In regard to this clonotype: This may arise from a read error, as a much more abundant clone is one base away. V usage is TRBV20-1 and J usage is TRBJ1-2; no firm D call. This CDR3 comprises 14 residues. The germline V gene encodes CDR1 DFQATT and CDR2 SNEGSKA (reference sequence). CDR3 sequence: CSAREQISNYGCTF. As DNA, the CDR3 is TGCAGTGCTAGAGAACAGATTTCGAACTATGGCTGCACCTTC.

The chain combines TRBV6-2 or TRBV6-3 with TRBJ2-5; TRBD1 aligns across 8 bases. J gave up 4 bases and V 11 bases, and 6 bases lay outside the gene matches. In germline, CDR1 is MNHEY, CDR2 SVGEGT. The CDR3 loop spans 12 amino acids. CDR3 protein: CADTDRVETQYF. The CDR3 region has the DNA TGTGCCGACACGGACAGGGTAGAGACCCAGTACTTC.

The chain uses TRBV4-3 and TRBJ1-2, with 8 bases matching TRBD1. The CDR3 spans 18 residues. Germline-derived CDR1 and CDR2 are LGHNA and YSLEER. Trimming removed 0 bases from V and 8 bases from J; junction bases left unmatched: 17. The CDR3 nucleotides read TGCGCCAGCAGCCAAGAAAGCCTTGCCCCTGGACAGGGCAACGGCTACACCTTC. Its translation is CASSQESLAPGQGNGYTF.

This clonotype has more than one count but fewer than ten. Written as DNA, the CDR3 is TGTGCCAGCAGCAGACGACAGGGTTCGGGTTGGTATGGCTACACCTTC. As protein: CASSRRQGSGWYGYTF. The chain couples TRBV5-6 to TRBJ1-2; 7 positions agree with TRBD1. This CDR3 region has 16 residues. Trimming at V came to 4 bases and at J to 5 bases, leaving 14 bases not matched to a gene. Per the germline V gene, CDR1 is SGHDT and CDR2 is YYEEEE. Using reference TRBV5-6 and TRBJ1-2 for the parts outside the CDR3, the full variable domain is DAGVTQSPTHLIKTRGQQVTLRCSPKSGHDTVSWYQQALGQGPQFIFQYYEEEERQRGNFPDRFSGHQFPNYSSELNVNALLLGDSALYLCASSRRQGSGWYGYTFGSGTRLTVV.

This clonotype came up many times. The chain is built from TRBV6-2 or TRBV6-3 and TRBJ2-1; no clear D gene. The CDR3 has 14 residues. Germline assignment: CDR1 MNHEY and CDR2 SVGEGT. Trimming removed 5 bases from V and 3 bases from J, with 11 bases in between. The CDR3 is CASSTKGFYNEQFF. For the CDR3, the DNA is TGTGCCAGCAGTACCAAGGGATTCTACAATGAGCAGTTCTTC.

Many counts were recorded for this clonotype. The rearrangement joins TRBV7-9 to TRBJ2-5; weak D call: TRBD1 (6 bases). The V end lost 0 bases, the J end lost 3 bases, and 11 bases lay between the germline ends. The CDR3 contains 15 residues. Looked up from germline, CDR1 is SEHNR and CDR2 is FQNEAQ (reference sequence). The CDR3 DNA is TGTGCCAGCAGCTTAGCGGTTCGGACAGAAGAGACCCAGTACTTC. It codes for CASSLAVRTEETQYF.

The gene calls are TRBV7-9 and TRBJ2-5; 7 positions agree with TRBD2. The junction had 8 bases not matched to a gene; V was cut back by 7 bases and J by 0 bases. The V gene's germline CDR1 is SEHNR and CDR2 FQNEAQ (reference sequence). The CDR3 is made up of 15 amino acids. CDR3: CASTNLRGDQETQYF. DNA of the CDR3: TGTGCCAGCACCAATCTCCGGGGGGACCAAGAGACCCAGTACTTC.

CDR3 in amino acids: CASSMDGQGYTGELFF. The CDR3 nucleotides read TGTGCCAGTAGTATGGATGGACAGGGCTACACCGGGGAGCTGTTTTTT. V usage is TRBV19 and J usage is TRBJ2-2, with 8 bases matching TRBD1. The length of the CDR3 is 16 residues. V dropped 3 bases and J dropped 3; count of bases not matched to a gene: 6. The germline V gene encodes CDR1 LNHDA and CDR2 SQIVND (reference sequence).

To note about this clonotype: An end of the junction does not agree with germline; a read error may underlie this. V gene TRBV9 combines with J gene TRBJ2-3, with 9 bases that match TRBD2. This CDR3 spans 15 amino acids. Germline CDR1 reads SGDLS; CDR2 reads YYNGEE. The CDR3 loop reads CASGVRGGFTDTQYF. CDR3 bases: TGTGCCAGCGGCGTGCGGGGGGGGTTCACAGATACGCAGTATTTT.

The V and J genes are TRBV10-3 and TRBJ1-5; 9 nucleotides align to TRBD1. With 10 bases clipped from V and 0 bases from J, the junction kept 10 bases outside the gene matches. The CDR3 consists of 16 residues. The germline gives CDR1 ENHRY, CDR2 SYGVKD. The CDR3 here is CATRPSDRGSNQPQHF. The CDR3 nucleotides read TGTGCCACACGCCCTTCGGACAGGGGTAGCAATCAGCCCCAGCATTTT.

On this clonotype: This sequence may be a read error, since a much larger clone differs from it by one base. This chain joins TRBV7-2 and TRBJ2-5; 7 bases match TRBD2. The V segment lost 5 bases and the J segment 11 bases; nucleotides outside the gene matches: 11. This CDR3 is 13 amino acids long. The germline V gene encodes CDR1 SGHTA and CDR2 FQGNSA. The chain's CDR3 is CASSGGLPNEQYF. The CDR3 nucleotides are TGTGCCAGCAGCGGGGGACTACCCAATGAGCAGTACTTC.

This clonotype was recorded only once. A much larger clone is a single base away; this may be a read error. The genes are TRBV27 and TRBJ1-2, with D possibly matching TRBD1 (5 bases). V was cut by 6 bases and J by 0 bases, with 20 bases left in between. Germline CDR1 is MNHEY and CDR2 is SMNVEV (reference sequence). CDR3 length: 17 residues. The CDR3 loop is CASRRHRDSQANYGYTF. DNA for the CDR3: TGTGCCAGCAGACGACACCGCGACAGCCAAGCTAACTATGGCTACACCTTC.

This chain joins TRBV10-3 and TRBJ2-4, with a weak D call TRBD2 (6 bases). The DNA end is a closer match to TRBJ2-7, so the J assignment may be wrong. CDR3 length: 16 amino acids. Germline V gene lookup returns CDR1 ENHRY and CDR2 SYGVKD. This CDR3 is CAISESGGSNTYEQYF. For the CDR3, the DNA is TGTGCCATCAGTGAGTCGGGAGGTAGCAACACCTACGAGCAGTACTTC.

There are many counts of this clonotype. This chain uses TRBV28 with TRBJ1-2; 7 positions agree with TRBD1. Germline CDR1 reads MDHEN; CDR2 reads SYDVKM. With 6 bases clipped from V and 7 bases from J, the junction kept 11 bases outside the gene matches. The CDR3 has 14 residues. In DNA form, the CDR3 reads TGTGCCAGCAGCCGAGGACAGGTTGGGGGTGGCTACACCTTC. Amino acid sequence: CASSRGQVGGGYTF.

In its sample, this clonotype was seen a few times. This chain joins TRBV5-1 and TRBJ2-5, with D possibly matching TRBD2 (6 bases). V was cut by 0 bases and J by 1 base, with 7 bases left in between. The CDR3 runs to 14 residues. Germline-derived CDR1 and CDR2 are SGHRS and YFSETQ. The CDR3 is CASSLVAVQETQYF. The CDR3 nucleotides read TGCGCCAGCAGCTTGGTAGCGGTCCAAGAGACCCAGTACTTC.

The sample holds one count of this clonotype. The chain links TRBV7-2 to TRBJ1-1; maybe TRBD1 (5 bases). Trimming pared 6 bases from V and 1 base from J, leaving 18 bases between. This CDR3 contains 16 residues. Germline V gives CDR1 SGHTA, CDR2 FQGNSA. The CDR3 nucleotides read TGTGCCAGCAGTCGTAGAGGCAGGGCCAAGAACACTGAAGCTTTCTTT. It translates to CASSRRGRAKNTEAFF. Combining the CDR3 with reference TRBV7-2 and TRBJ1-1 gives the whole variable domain GAGVSQSPSNKVTEKGKDVELRCDPISGHTALYWYRQSLGQGLEFLIYFQGNSAPDKSGLPSDRFSAERTGGSVSTLTIQRTQQEDSAVYLCASSRRGRAKNTEAFFGQGTRLTVV.

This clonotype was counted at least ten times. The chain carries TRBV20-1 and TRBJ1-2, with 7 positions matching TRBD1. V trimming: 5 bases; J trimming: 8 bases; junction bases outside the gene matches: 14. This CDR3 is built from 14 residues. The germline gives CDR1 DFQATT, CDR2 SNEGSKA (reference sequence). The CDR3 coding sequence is TGCAGTGCTCCGCGACAGGGAGGAGTGAGAGGCTACACCTTC. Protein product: CSAPRQGGVRGYTF.

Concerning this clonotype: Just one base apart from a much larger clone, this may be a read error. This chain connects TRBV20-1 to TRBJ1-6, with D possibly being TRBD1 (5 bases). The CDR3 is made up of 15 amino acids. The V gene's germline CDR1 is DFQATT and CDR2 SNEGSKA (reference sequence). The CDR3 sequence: CSAGDRGSYNSPLHF. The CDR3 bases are TGCAGTGCTGGAGATCGGGGGTCCTATAATTCACCCCTCCACTTT.

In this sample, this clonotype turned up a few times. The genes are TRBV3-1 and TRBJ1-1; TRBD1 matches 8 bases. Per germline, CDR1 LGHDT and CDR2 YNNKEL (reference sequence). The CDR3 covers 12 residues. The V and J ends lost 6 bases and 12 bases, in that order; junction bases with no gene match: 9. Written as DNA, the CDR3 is TGTGCCAGCAGGCGACCGACAGGGGAGTCTTTCTTT. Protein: CASRRPTGESFF. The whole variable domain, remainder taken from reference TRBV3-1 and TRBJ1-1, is DTAVSQTPKYLVTQMGNDKSIKCEQNLGHDTMYWYKQDSKKFLKIMFSYNNKELIINETVPNRFSPKSPDKAHLNLHINSLELGDSAVYFCASRRPTGESFFGQGTRLTVV.

The CDR3 coding sequence is TGTGCCAGCAGCTGTGCAGGGACCGGGGAGCTGTTTTTT. This encodes CASSCAGTGELFF. The gene calls are TRBV7-2 and TRBJ2-2; a weak D match, TRBD1 (5 bases). This CDR3 has 13 residues. V shed 4 bases and J shed 5 bases, with 8 bases lying between them. Germline V gives CDR1 SGHTA, CDR2 FQGNSA.

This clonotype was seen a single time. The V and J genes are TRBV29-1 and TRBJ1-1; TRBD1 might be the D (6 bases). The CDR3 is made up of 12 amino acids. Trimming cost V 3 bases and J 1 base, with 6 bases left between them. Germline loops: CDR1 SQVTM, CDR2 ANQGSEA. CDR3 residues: CSVEGANTEAFF. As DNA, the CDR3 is TGCAGCGTTGAGGGGGCGAACACTGAAGCTTTCTTT.

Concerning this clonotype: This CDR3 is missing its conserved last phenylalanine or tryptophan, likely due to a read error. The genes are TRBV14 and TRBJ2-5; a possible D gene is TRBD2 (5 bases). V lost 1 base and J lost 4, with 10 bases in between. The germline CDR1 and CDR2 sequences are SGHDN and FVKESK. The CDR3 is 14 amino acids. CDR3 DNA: TGTGCCAGCAGCCAAGTGTCTAGCCGAGAGACCCAGTACCTC. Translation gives CASSQVSSRETQYL.

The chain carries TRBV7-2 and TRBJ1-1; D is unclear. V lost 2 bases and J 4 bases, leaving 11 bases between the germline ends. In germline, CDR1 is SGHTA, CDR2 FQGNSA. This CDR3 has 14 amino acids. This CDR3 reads CASSLSARATEAFF. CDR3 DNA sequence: TGTGCCAGCAGCTTATCAGCCCGCGCCACTGAAGCTTTCTTT.

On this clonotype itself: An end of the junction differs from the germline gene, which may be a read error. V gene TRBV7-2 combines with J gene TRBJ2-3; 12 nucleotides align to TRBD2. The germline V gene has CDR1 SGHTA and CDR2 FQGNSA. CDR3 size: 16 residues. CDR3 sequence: CAGSLSLAGGQDTQYF. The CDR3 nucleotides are TGTGCCGGCAGCTTGTCCCTAGCGGGAGGGCAGGATACGCAGTATTTT.

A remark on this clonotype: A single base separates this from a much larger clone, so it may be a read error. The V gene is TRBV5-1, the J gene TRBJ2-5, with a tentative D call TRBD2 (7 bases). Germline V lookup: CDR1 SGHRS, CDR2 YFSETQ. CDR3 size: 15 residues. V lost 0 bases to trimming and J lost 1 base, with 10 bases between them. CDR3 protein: CASSLDGGRQETQYF. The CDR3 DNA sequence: TGCGCCAGCAGCTTGGACGGGGGGCGCCAAGAGACCCAGTACTTC.

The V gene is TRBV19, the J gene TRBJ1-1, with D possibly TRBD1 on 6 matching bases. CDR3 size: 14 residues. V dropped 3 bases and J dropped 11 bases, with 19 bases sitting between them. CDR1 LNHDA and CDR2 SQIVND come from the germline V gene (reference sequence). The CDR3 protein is CASSISGTPPVAFF. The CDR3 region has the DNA TGTGCCAGTAGTATTTCCGGGACACCCCCAGTGGCTTTCTTT.

The DNA of the CDR3 is TGTGCCAGCAGTCAATACAGCGGTATGCCAGATACGCAGTATTTT. It is translated as CASSQYSGMPDTQYF. The rearrangement uses TRBV9 and TRBJ2-3; D possibly corresponds to TRBD2 (5 bases). Trimming pared 5 bases from V and 4 bases from J, leaving 17 bases between. The length of the CDR3 is 15 residues. CDR1 and CDR2 (germline): SGDLS, YYNGEE.

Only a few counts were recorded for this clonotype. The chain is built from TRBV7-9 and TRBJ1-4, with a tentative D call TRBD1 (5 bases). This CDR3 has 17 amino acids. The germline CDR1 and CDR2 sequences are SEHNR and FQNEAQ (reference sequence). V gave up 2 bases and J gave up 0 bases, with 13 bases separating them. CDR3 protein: CASSLPRGGATNEKLFF. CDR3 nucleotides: TGTGCCAGCAGCTTACCCCGGGGAGGGGCAACTAATGAAAAACTGTTTTTT.